This T cell receptor (beta chain) emerged from a study of blood T cell repertoires in COVID-19. Generated by immunoSEQ multiplex PCR, the TCRdb table keeps only in-frame clones and is missing some. The profile shows 300,000 to 450,000 clones, roughly 87% of them singletons. Between the trimmed V and J ends, which lost 10 bases and 6 bases, there was a span of 12 bases. The germline gives CDR1 MDHEN, CDR2 SYDVKM. This CDR3 is 11 amino acids long. This chain joins TRBV28 and TRBJ1-2; possibly TRBD1 for D (5 bases). Sequenced: peripheral blood. The sequence was collected from a woman between 55 and 75 years old with COVID-19, enrolled during active disease. CDR3 region: CATPGFDGYTF. CDR3 in DNA: TGTGCCACCCCAGGGTTCGATGGCTACACCTTC.